One and the same sample provided the 10 T cell receptor beta chains below, sequenced in a study of blood T cell repertoires in COVID-19. Repertoires were generated with immunoSEQ multiplex PCR, while TCRdb's copy carries only in-frame clones and drops some. The sample includes approximately 280,000 clones, 89% of them seen just once. The sequencing sample was made of peripheral blood. These receptors were collected from an older woman with acute or convalescent COVID-19.

The rearrangement uses TRBV5-1 and TRBJ2-1; TRBD2 aligns across 12 bases. Germline CDR1 SGHRS, CDR2 YFSETQ. The J segment lost 10 bases and the V segment lost 6 bases, leaving 11 bases of the junction unmatched. This CDR3 has 15 residues. The CDR3: CASTTSGGPPGEQFF. CDR3 bases: TGCGCCAGCACAACTAGCGGGGGGCCCCCTGGGGAGCAGTTCTTC.

The genes are TRBV5-4 and TRBJ1-2; TRBD1 aligns across 8 bases. This CDR3 is built from 14 residues. Trimming took 0 bases from V and 4 from J; bases not matched to a gene: 2. CDR1 and CDR2 (germline): SGHNT, YYREEE (reference sequence). CDR3 amino acids: CASSLGTGSYGYTF. CDR3 nucleotides: TGTGCCAGCAGCTTGGGGACAGGGAGCTATGGCTACACCTTC.

V usage is TRBV7-2 and J usage is TRBJ1-1, with D maybe TRBD1 (6 bases). The germline gives CDR1 SGHTA, CDR2 FQGNSA. The V gene lost 1 base and the J gene lost 5 bases, with 14 bases spanning the gap. This CDR3 is built from 15 residues. The DNA for the CDR3 is TGTGCCAGCAGCTTAGGGCTCAGGGGAGGGACTGAAGCTTTCTTT. This codes for CASSLGLRGGTEAFF.

This clone was observed once. The chain links TRBV7-3 to TRBJ2-5; 10 nucleotides align to TRBD1. V lost 4 bases to trimming and J lost 2 bases; unmatched junction nucleotides: 7. Germline lookup yields CDR1 SGHTA and CDR2 FQGTGA. The CDR3 length is 16 residues. The CDR3 spells CASSSGDRGRQETQYF. CDR3 coding DNA: TGTGCCAGCAGCTCGGGGGACAGGGGAAGGCAAGAGACCCAGTACTTC.

The genes are TRBV6-2 or TRBV6-3 and TRBJ1-1; D is unclear. The V and J ends lost 0 bases and 1 base respectively, with 6 bases between them. The CDR3 sequence is 14 residues long. Germline V lookup: CDR1 MNHEY, CDR2 SVGEGT. CDR3 sequence (DNA): TGTGCCAGCAGTTACTCGGTCGGGAACACTGAAGCTTTCTTT. It codes for CASSYSVGNTEAFF.

V usage is TRBV6-5 and J usage is TRBJ1-2; TRBD1 agrees at 9 bases. Germline V gene lookup returns CDR1 MNHEY and CDR2 SVGAGI. This CDR3 has 14 residues. Trimming cost V 6 bases and J 4 bases; bases outside gene matches: 6. For the CDR3, the DNA is TGTGCCAGCAGAGGACAGGGGAGTCTCTATGGCTACACCTTC. Translation gives CASRGQGSLYGYTF.

The J gene is TRBJ1-5, the V gene TRBV7-3, with TRBD1 matching 8 bases. The J segment lost 7 bases and the V segment lost 6 bases, leaving 8 bases of the junction unmatched. This CDR3 has 14 amino acids. Germline V CDR1 and CDR2: SGHTA, FQGTGA. Here the CDR3 DNA reads TGTGCCAGCAGGGGCAGGGGGCGCGGACAGCCCCAGCATTTT. This encodes CASRGRGRGQPQHF.

The chain carries TRBV7-9 and TRBJ1-1; no definite D call. Germline V gene lookup returns CDR1 SEHNR and CDR2 FQNEAQ (reference sequence). The V end lost 5 bases, the J end lost 1 base, and 14 bases lay between the germline ends. The CDR3 has 15 residues. The CDR3 sequence: CASSPRLSQNTEAFF. CDR3 in DNA: TGTGCCAGCAGCCCCCGCCTATCTCAGAACACTGAAGCTTTCTTT.

The chain joins TRBV5-6 to TRBJ2-3; no firm D call. This CDR3 is built from 14 residues. Germline V gives CDR1 SGHDT, CDR2 YYEEEE. V lost 2 bases and J 6 bases, leaving 13 bases between the germline ends. The CDR3 bases are TGTGCCAGCAGCTTCCAGGAAAGAAAGGATACGCAGTATTTT. Its translation: CASSFQERKDTQYF.

V gene TRBV25-1 combines with J gene TRBJ1-2, with 7 bases matching TRBD1. V was clipped by 2 bases and J by 8 bases; unmatched bases: 11. Germline values: CDR1 MGHDK, CDR2 SYGVNS. This CDR3 has 15 amino acids. In nucleotides, the CDR3 is TGTGCCAGCAGTGAAATTGAGACAGGGTCAAAGGGCTACACCTTC. Encoded protein: CASSEIETGSKGYTF.